The 30 T cell receptor beta chains below come from one sample, sequenced in a study of shared clonotypes between healthy human individuals. Some clones are missing from TCRdb's copy, which holds only in-frame ones; the method was immunoSEQ multiplex PCR. The sample contains about 2.3 million clones, over 85% of which appear only once. Sequencing was carried out using naive CD4+ T cells from PBMCs. Specified subset: CD45RA+ positively selected. The receptors were gathered from a man younger than 35 in good health. Some clones in this sample may be carry-over from other donors' samples.

A remark on this clone: The sample carries other DNA sequences with the same CDR3. This rearrangement joins TRBV7-3 to TRBJ2-3; 7 nucleotides match TRBD2. From germline, CDR1 is SGHTA and CDR2 FQGTGA. The CDR3 is 15 amino acids. With V trimmed by 0 bases and J by 4 bases, 4 bases remained unmatched. The CDR3 loop reads CASSLTGGSSDTQYF. CDR3 nucleotide sequence: TGTGCCAGCAGCTTAACTGGCGGGAGTTCAGATACGCAGTATTTT.

The rearrangement uses TRBV7-9 and TRBJ2-3; TRBD2 is a possible D gene (6 bases). V dropped 5 bases and J dropped 4 bases, with 19 bases sitting between them. Germline assignment: CDR1 SEHNR and CDR2 FQNEAQ (reference sequence). This CDR3 is 16 amino acids long. Here the CDR3 reads CASSLQEGTWADTQYF. CDR3 DNA: TGTGCCAGCAGCCTTCAGGAGGGCACCTGGGCAGATACGCAGTATTTT.

The chain carries TRBV2 and TRBJ2-7; D is undetermined. The V and J ends lost 5 bases and 3 bases respectively, with 14 bases between them. The CDR3 runs 14 residues. Germline V gene data show CDR1 as SNHLY and CDR2 as FYNNEI. The DNA of the CDR3 is TGTGCCAGCAGTCGCACCGGGTCATTCTACGAGCAGTACTTC. Protein sequence: CASSRTGSFYEQYF.

The chain employs TRBV9 and TRBJ2-2, with a weak D call TRBD2 (6 bases). The CDR3 extends over 17 amino acids. Germline CDR1 and CDR2: SGDLS and YYNGEE. V was trimmed by 0 bases and J by 6 bases, leaving 18 bases between them. Written as DNA, the CDR3 is TGTGCCAGCAGCGTAGGTTGGGGACTCCCCCGACCCGGGGAGCTGTTTTTT. This gives the protein CASSVGWGLPRPGELFF.

The V and J genes are TRBV5-1 and TRBJ1-1; D is possibly TRBD1 (5 bases). The CDR3 covers 15 residues. Germline V CDR1 and CDR2: SGHRS, YFSETQ. The V end lost 0 bases, the J end lost 1 base, and 10 bases lay between the germline ends. Here the CDR3 reads CASSLAGGWNTEAFF. The CDR3, as DNA: TGCGCCAGCAGCTTGGCGGGGGGGTGGAACACTGAAGCTTTCTTT. Together with reference TRBV5-1 and TRBJ1-1, the CDR3 gives the full variable domain: KAGVTQTPRYLIKTRGQQVTLSCSPISGHRSVSWYQQTPGQGLQFLFEYFSETQRNKGNFPGRFSGRQFSNSRSEMNVSTLELGDSALYLCASSLAGGWNTEAFFGQGTRLTVV.

The chain uses TRBV5-8 and TRBJ1-4, with 10 bases identical to TRBD1. CDR1 is SGHTS, CDR2 YDEGEE, per germline. The CDR3 has 17 residues. Unmatched junction bases numbered 10, after V lost 3 bases and J lost 5 bases. The CDR3 DNA reads as TGTGCCAGCAGCTCGCTTACCGGGACAGGGGTGAATGAAAAACTGTTTTTT. Its translation is CASSSLTGTGVNEKLFF.

The V call is TRBV5-1, the J call TRBJ2-7; TRBD1 aligns across 9 bases. Unmatched junction bases numbered 11, after V lost 4 bases and J lost 6 bases. CDR1 and CDR2 from the germline V gene are SGHRS and YFSETQ. The CDR3 is made up of 15 amino acids. The CDR3 region has the DNA TGCGCCAGCAGCCAACGGGGACAGGGCCTCCTCGAGCAGTACTTC. Residues: CASSQRGQGLLEQYF.

The genes are TRBV29-1 and TRBJ2-3, with 16 bases matching TRBD2. Germline V gene sequence: CDR1 SQVTM, CDR2 ANQGSEA. V lost 4 bases to trimming and J lost 6 bases; unmatched junction nucleotides: 4. The CDR3 has 15 residues. DNA of the CDR3: TGCAGCGTTGGACCGGGACTAGCGGGAGGGGATACGCAGTATTTT. It encodes CSVGPGLAGGDTQYF.

The chain combines TRBV29-1 with TRBJ1-1, with D possibly being TRBD1 (6 bases). The CDR3 runs 13 residues. Germline V gene sequence: CDR1 SQVTM, CDR2 ANQGSEA. V was shortened by 6 bases and J by 6 bases, with 17 bases between the two germline ends. Written as DNA, the CDR3 is TGCAGCGTCACACAACAGGGAGGGGCTGAAGCTTTCTTT. This translates into CSVTQQGGAEAFF.

Here the CDR3 DNA reads TGTGCCAGCAGCTTAGAGGCATCGGGCAGCCGTGAAGCTTTCTTT. It translates to CASSLEASGSREAFF. The chain has TRBV7-9 and TRBJ1-1; D is undetermined. The germline gives CDR1 SEHNR, CDR2 FQNEAQ (reference sequence). The CDR3 consists of 15 residues. V lost 1 base and J lost 7, with 16 bases in between.

This rearrangement joins TRBV6-1 to TRBJ2-7, with 7 positions matching TRBD1. The J segment lost 6 bases and the V segment lost 4 bases, leaving 9 bases of the junction unmatched. Germline CDR1 reads MNHNS; CDR2 reads SASEGT. This CDR3 is 14 amino acids long. DNA of the CDR3: TGTGCCAGCAGTGGCCGACAGGGTCCGCGCGAGCAGTACTTC. This translates into CASSGRQGPREQYF.

This chain uses TRBV9 with TRBJ1-1; 7 bases align to TRBD1. Germline V gene sequence: CDR1 SGDLS, CDR2 YYNGEE. There are 15 residues in the CDR3. The V segment lost 3 bases and the J segment 0 bases; nucleotides outside the gene matches: 5. For the CDR3, the DNA is TGTGCCAGCAGCGCCATGACAGGGCTGAACACTGAAGCTTTCTTT. Encoded protein: CASSAMTGLNTEAFF.

V usage is TRBV11-2 and J usage is TRBJ2-1; 7 bases line up with TRBD2. The trim removed 6 bases at V and 6 bases at J, leaving 11 bases unmatched. Germline loops: CDR1 SGHAT, CDR2 FQNNGV. The CDR3 spans 15 residues. The CDR3 DNA reads as TGTGCCAGCAGGGCCGGGACTAATGCCCCCAATGAGCAGTTCTTC. The encoded protein is CASRAGTNAPNEQFF.

On this clone: Other nucleotide sequences in the sample specify the same CDR3. J is TRBJ1-1 and V is TRBV18; no clear D. V was pared by 4 bases and J by 1 base, with 7 bases between. CDR3 length: 13 residues. Germline V lookup: CDR1 KGHSH, CDR2 LQKENI. The CDR3 DNA is TGTGCCAGCTCACAGGGAAGGAACACTGAAGCTTTCTTT. Translation gives CASSQGRNTEAFF.

The chain employs TRBV6-1 and TRBJ1-4; TRBD1 aligns across 8 bases. This CDR3 is built from 17 residues. Germline lookup yields CDR1 MNHNS and CDR2 SASEGT. J gave up 2 bases and V 0 bases, and 5 bases lay outside the gene matches. The CDR3 sequence: CASSEAQGAGTNEKLFF. The CDR3 DNA reads as TGTGCCAGCAGTGAAGCGCAGGGGGCAGGGACTAATGAAAAACTGTTTTTT.

The chain couples TRBV9 to TRBJ2-1, with TRBD2 matching 7 bases. The V gene's germline CDR1 is SGDLS and CDR2 YYNGEE. There are 16 residues in the CDR3. The V gene end was trimmed by 1 base and the J gene end by 7 bases; junction bases not matched to a gene: 11. Here the CDR3 DNA reads TGTGCCAGCAGCGTATTCAGCGGGAACGGACCAAATGAGCAGTTCTTC. It yields the protein CASSVFSGNGPNEQFF.

This sequence joins TRBV7-9 and TRBJ2-6; D is ambiguous. Germline CDR1 and CDR2: SEHNR and FQNEAQ (reference sequence). V lost 3 bases to trimming and J lost 3 bases, with 6 bases between them. CDR3 size: 14 residues. The chain's CDR3 is CASSLQSGANVLTF. CDR3 nucleotide sequence: TGTGCCAGCAGCTTGCAGAGTGGGGCCAACGTCCTGACTTTC.

On this clone: The sample has other DNA sequences that encode this CDR3 too. CDR3 in DNA: TGCGCCAGCAGCCCAGCTAGCGGAACCTCCTACAATGAGCAGTTCTTC. Its translation is CASSPASGTSYNEQFF. This chain joins TRBV5-1 and TRBJ2-1, with 7 bases identical to TRBD2. The V segment lost 4 bases and the J segment 0 bases; nucleotides outside the gene matches: 7. Germline CDR1 is SGHRS and CDR2 is YFSETQ. The CDR3 spans 16 residues.

The rearrangement uses TRBV28 and TRBJ1-1; D remains unclear. Germline lookup yields CDR1 MDHEN and CDR2 SYDVKM. The CDR3 length is 14 residues. Trimming left V 2 bases short and J 5 bases short, with 12 bases between. The CDR3 here is CASSLGRWATEAFF. As DNA, the CDR3 is TGTGCCAGCAGTTTAGGTCGGTGGGCGACTGAAGCTTTCTTT.

The chain links TRBV4-2 to TRBJ2-5, with TRBD2 matching 12 bases. The assigned J gene may be wrong: the sequence end matches TRBJ2-7 better. The CDR3 is made up of 14 amino acids. Per germline, CDR1 LGHNA and CDR2 YNFKEQ. The CDR3 DNA follows: TGTGCCAGCAGCCGTCGACTAGCGGGAGACGAGCAGTACTTC. Protein sequence: CASSRRLAGDEQYF.

This CDR3 reads CAWRESGTGVDGYTF. Written as DNA, the CDR3 is TGTGCCTGGAGAGAATCCGGGACAGGGGTTGATGGCTACACCTTC. The chain has TRBV30 and TRBJ1-2, with 10 bases fitting TRBD1. CDR1 is GTSNPN and CDR2 is SVGIG in the germline V gene (reference sequence). V was clipped by 3 bases and J by 6 bases; unmatched bases: 10. The CDR3 covers 15 residues.

To note about this clone: The sample holds other DNA sequences that translate to the same CDR3. The chain uses TRBV27 and TRBJ1-2, with D unresolved. The CDR3 is made up of 13 amino acids. CDR1 and CDR2 (germline): MNHEY, SMNVEV (reference sequence). Trimming removed 2 bases from V and 5 bases from J, with 9 bases in between. CDR3 coding DNA: TGTGCCAGCAGTTTACGGGAGAATTATGGCTACACCTTC. Its translation: CASSLRENYGYTF.

The rearrangement joins TRBV5-1 to TRBJ2-1; 7 nucleotides match TRBD1. With V trimmed by 4 bases and J by 13 bases, 11 bases remained unmatched. The CDR3 totals 13 residues. Looked up from germline, CDR1 is SGHRS and CDR2 is YFSETQ. CDR3: CASSNRGLGEQFF. Here the CDR3 DNA reads TGCGCCAGCAGCAACAGGGGCCTCGGTGAACAGTTCTTC.

The chain carries TRBV7-9 and TRBJ2-3; D is ambiguous. Trimming removed 5 bases at V and 6 bases at J, with 15 bases between. The CDR3 loop spans 14 amino acids. Germline V gene data show CDR1 as SEHNR and CDR2 as FQNEAQ (reference sequence). Here the CDR3 reads CASSPLEPADTQYF. The CDR3 DNA reads as TGTGCCAGCAGCCCCCTCGAGCCGGCGGATACGCAGTATTTT.

The chain combines TRBV6-5 with TRBJ2-2; the match to TRBD1 covers 8 bases. The CDR3 sequence is 16 residues long. The germline gives CDR1 MNHEY, CDR2 SVGAGI. With V trimmed by 0 bases and J by 4 bases, 4 bases remained unmatched. CDR3: CASSYSQGARTGELFF. CDR3 sequence (DNA): TGTGCCAGCAGTTACTCCCAGGGGGCGCGCACCGGGGAGCTGTTTTTT.

The J gene is TRBJ2-7, the V gene TRBV19, with 10 bases matching TRBD1. V lost 4 bases, J lost 2 bases, and 8 bases stayed unmatched. There are 16 residues in the CDR3. CDR1 is LNHDA and CDR2 is SQIVND in the germline V gene (reference sequence). The chain's CDR3 is CASSTEAGTGAYEQYF. Written as DNA, the CDR3 is TGTGCCAGTAGTACGGAAGCCGGGACAGGGGCCTACGAGCAGTACTTC.

The chain couples TRBV21-1 to TRBJ1-4. TRBV21-1 is a known pseudogene. This CDR3 has 15 amino acids. The CDR3 nucleotides read TGTGCCAGCAGGTGTTGCCCTTGGTTGGATGAAAAACTGTTTTTT. As protein: CASRCCPWLDEKLFF.

The V gene is TRBV5-1, the J gene TRBJ2-2, with TRBD1 identical over 7 bases. The CDR3 consists of 17 residues. V lost 3 bases to trimming and J lost 2 bases; unmatched junction nucleotides: 10. Germline CDR1 and CDR2: SGHRS and YFSETQ. DNA for the CDR3: TGCGCCAGCAGCTATCTTTCCGGGACAGCTAACACCGGGGAGCTGTTTTTT. Translating it yields CASSYLSGTANTGELFF.

This chain uses TRBV14 with TRBJ2-3, with D unresolved. CDR3 length equals 19 residues. In germline, CDR1 is SGHDN, CDR2 FVKESK. V lost 0 bases and J lost 4, with 23 bases in between. CDR3 amino acids: CASSQDRLSTPAVADTQYF. In DNA, the CDR3 is TGTGCCAGCAGCCAAGATCGACTTAGTACCCCCGCGGTCGCAGATACGCAGTATTTT.

The rearrangement uses TRBV11-3 and TRBJ2-7; 8 bases align to TRBD1. The CDR3 is 13 amino acids. V lost 4 bases and J lost 3; bases outside the gene matches: 2. CDR1 is SGHNT and CDR2 is YENEEA in the germline V gene. As DNA, the CDR3 is TGTGCCAGCAGCTCGGACAGGGTCTACGAGCAGTACTTC. This codes for CASSSDRVYEQYF.